Sequencing of this TCR beta chain was carried out in a study of T cells after yellow fever vaccination. It was through 5'RACE template switching that TCR cDNA was made, with a universal primer site and UMIs added. TCRdb analysed the 5' RACE reads with MiXCR anew, one entry per CDR3 protein. The table lists roughly 250,000 distinct CDR3 sequences, roughly 13% of them singletons. Turning to this clonotype: Its antigen is undetermined.

V was clipped by 5 bases and J by 4 bases; unmatched bases: 5. Germline lookup yields CDR1 SEHNR and CDR2 FQNEAQ (reference sequence). The CDR3 length is 15 residues. Study results and caveats: Only a minor proportion of clonotypes was detected across both CD4 and CD8 compartments.

This sample comprised CD4+ T cells sorted from PBMCs, obtained 45 days after the yellow fever booster vaccination. The chain links TRBV7-9 to TRBJ2-3; 11 nucleotides match TRBD2. The receptor was isolated from a man younger than 45 who received the YFV17D yellow fever vaccine. In DNA, the CDR3 is TGTGCCAGCAGCCCTACTAGCGGGAGTGCAGATACGCAGTATTTT. Protein product: CASSPTSGSADTQYF.